The rows below give T cell receptor beta chains drawn from one sample of a study of blood T cell repertoires in COVID-19. Repertoires were generated with immunoSEQ multiplex PCR, while TCRdb's copy carries only in-frame clones and drops some. The sample consists of 30,000 to 50,000 clones, 79% of them appearing once. Sequencing was performed on peripheral blood. These receptors were collected from a man aged 70 or older with acute or convalescent COVID-19. Each CDR3 is given with its conserved first and last residue. Fields, in order: clone size, V gene, D gene, J gene, CDR3 protein, CDR3 DNA. The D gene is left open where the match is weak. Only part of the rows carry a size: once, few, many, or a class if the clone is expanded.

NA	TRBV29-1	NA	TRBJ1-1	CSVEDLGGSNTEAFF	TGCAGCGTTGAAGATCTGGGAGGCTCGAACACTGAAGCTTTCTTT
once	TRBV27	NA	TRBJ1-6	CASTGYGNSPLHF	TGTGCCAGCACAGGGTATGGGAATTCACCCCTCCACTTT
NA	TRBV5-4	NA	TRBJ2-7	CASSLETGIHEQYF	TGTGCCAGCAGCTTAGAGACAGGTATCCACGAGCAGTACTTC
NA	TRBV7-3	TRBD2	TRBJ2-2	CASSLASGTGELFF	TGTGCCAGCAGCTTGGCTAGCGGCACCGGGGAGCTGTTTTTT
many	TRBV24-1	NA	TRBJ2-2	CATSDLVSGFNTGELFF	TGTGCCACCAGTGATTTGGTCTCAGGGTTCAACACCGGGGAGCTGTTTTTT
NA	TRBV12-2	NA	TRBJ1-4	CASRFIFPGTGVRKLFF	TGTGCAAGTCGCTTCATCTTCCCCGGGACAGGGGTCCGAAAACTGTTTTTT
NA	TRBV6-5	TRBD1	TRBJ1-5	CASDVGQGQGPQHF	TGTGCCAGCGATGTGGGACAGGGTCAGGGGCCCCAGCATTTT
NA	TRBV18	NA	TRBJ2-7	CASSPSQGLIYEQYF	TGTGCCAGCTCACCCAGCCAGGGCCTCATCTACGAGCAGTACTTC
NA	TRBV11-2	TRBD2	TRBJ2-1	CASSSGLAIF	TGTGCCAGCAGCTCGGGACTAGCGATCTTC
NA	TRBV5-6	NA	TRBJ2-2	CASTRGYGELFF	TGTGCCAGCACCCGCGGGTACGGGGAGCTGTTTTTT
NA	TRBV27	NA	TRBJ2-3	CASSLVAATDTQYF	TGTGCCAGCAGCCTTGTAGCAGCGACAGATACGCAGTATTTT
NA	TRBV27	NA	TRBJ1-2	CASSLHKTNYGYTF	TGTGCCAGCAGTTTGCACAAAACTAACTATGGCTACACCTTC
NA	TRBV6-1	NA	TRBJ2-7	CASSERQSGRGGDKQYF	TGTGCCAGCAGTGAAAGGCAGAGCGGAAGGGGGGGAGATAAGCAGTACTTC
NA	TRBV7-9	TRBD1	TRBJ1-5	CASSRDRGGQPQHF	TGTGCCAGCAGCCGGGACAGGGGCGGTCAGCCCCAGCATTTT
few	TRBV9	NA	TRBJ2-1	CASSPARGSYNEQFF	TGTGCCAGCAGCCCAGCCCGGGGGTCCTACAATGAGCAGTTCTTC
NA	TRBV5-6	TRBD1	TRBJ1-3	CASIPLGTAGNTIYF	TGTGCCAGCATCCCCCTCGGGACAGCTGGAAACACCATATATTTT
NA	TRBV7-3	TRBD1	TRBJ1-1	CASSGDRGQEAFF	TGTGCCAGCAGCGGAGACAGGGGGCAGGAAGCTTTCTTT
once	TRBV19	TRBD1	TRBJ1-4	CASSTSFLTGTGAEKLFF	TGTGCCAGTAGTACATCCTTCCTCACCGGGACAGGGGCCGAAAAACTGTTTTTT
NA	TRBV19	NA	TRBJ2-2	CASRGGVGTGELFF	TGTGCCAGTAGGGGGGGAGTGGGCACCGGGGAGCTGTTTTTT
NA	TRBV6-5	TRBD1	TRBJ2-7	CASSSGQTYEQYF	TGTGCCAGCAGTTCGGGACAGACATACGAGCAGTACTTC
NA	TRBV7-9	NA	TRBJ2-2	CASLGGNTGELFF	TGTGCCAGTCTGGGAGGGAACACCGGGGAGCTGTTTTTT
NA	TRBV2	TRBD2	TRBJ2-1	CASSRLAGGPINYNEQFF	TGTGCCAGCAGTCGACTAGCGGGAGGGCCTATAAACTACAATGAGCAGTTCTTC
NA	TRBV24-1	NA	TRBJ2-5	CATSDFGGTETQYF	TGTGCCACCAGTGATTTTGGGGGGACGGAGACCCAGTACTTC
NA	TRBV7-2	NA	TRBJ1-5	CASSLDTYQPQHF	TGTGCCAGCAGCTTGGACACCTATCAGCCCCAGCATTTT
NA	TRBV7-2	TRBD2	TRBJ2-7	CASSTVLAGGEQYF	TGTGCCAGCAGCACGGTTCTAGCGGGAGGCGAGCAGTACTTC
NA	TRBV10-3	TRBD2	TRBJ2-7	CAIRLAGEGYEQYF	TGTGCCATCAGGTTAGCGGGAGAGGGGTACGAGCAGTACTTC
few	TRBV4-1	NA	TRBJ2-1	CASSQVPVRGGAYNEQFF	TGCGCCAGCAGCCAAGTCCCCGTTAGGGGCGGGGCCTACAATGAGCAGTTCTTC
once	TRBV12-3/TRBV12-4	NA	TRBJ2-2	CASREGYTGELFF	TGTGCCAGCAGGGAGGGGTACACCGGGGAGCTGTTTTTT
NA	TRBV19	TRBD1	TRBJ2-1	CASSPRTGVSYNEQFF	TGTGCCAGTAGTCCTCGGACAGGGGTCTCCTACAATGAGCAGTTCTTC
NA	TRBV10-3	TRBD1	TRBJ2-1	CAISESAGQGYNEQFF	TGTGCCATCAGTGAGTCAGCAGGACAGGGGTACAATGAGCAGTTCTTC
NA	TRBV29-1	TRBD2	TRBJ2-1	CSGLLAGRHNEQFF	TGCAGCGGTTTGCTAGCGGGAAGACACAATGAGCAGTTCTTC
once	TRBV18	NA	TRBJ1-2	CASSPRQSNYGYTF	TGTGCCAGCTCACCACGGCAATCTAACTATGGCTACACCTTC
NA	TRBV3-1/TRBV3-2	NA	TRBJ1-4	CASSRGTTNEKLFF	TGTGCCAGCAGCCGGGGCACAACTAATGAAAAACTGTTTTTT
NA	TRBV19	NA	TRBJ2-1	CASSIGSYNEQFF	TGTGCCAGTAGTATAGGTAGCTACAATGAGCAGTTCTTC
once	TRBV14	NA	TRBJ1-4	CASSQGRRADNEKLFF	TGTGCCAGCAGCCAAGGGAGGAGGGCCGATAATGAAAAACTGTTTTTT
NA	TRBV28	NA	TRBJ1-1	CASIQRGSPNTEAFF	TGTGCCAGCATCCAAAGGGGCAGCCCGAACACTGAAGCTTTCTTT
NA	TRBV11-2	NA	TRBJ1-2	CASSSIRGNYGYTF	TGTGCCAGCAGCTCGATTAGGGGGAACTATGGCTACACCTTC
NA	TRBV5-1	NA	TRBJ2-5	CASSLELDSLQETQYF	TGCGCCAGCAGCTTGGAATTGGACAGTCTACAAGAGACCCAGTACTTC
NA	TRBV7-2	NA	TRBJ1-6	CASTERVALHF	TGTGCCAGCACCGAACGGGTCGCCCTCCACTTT
NA	TRBV7-6	NA	TRBJ2-5	CASSLTVFLGETQYF	TGTGCCAGCAGTTTGACAGTCTTCCTCGGAGAGACCCAGTACTTC